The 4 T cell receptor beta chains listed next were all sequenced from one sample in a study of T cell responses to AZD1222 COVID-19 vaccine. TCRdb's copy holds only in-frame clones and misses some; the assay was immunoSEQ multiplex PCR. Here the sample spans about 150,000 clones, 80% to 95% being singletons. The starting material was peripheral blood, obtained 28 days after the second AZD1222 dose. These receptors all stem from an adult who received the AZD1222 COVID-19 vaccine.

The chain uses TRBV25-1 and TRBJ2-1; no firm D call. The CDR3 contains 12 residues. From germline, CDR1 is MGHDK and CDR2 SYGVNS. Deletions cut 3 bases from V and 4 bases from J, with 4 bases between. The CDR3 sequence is CASSDPYNEQFF. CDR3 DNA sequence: TGTGCCAGCAGTGATCCTTACAATGAGCAGTTCTTC.

The CDR3 nucleotides are TGTGCCAGCAGCCAAGGGCACCGAGACTACGAGCAGTACTTC. It yields the protein CASSQGHRDYEQYF. The V call is TRBV3-1 (or the pseudogene TRBV3-2), the J call TRBJ2-7; D call uncertain. The CDR3 extends over 14 amino acids. Germline V gene sequence: CDR1 LGHDT, CDR2 YNNKEL (reference sequence). Trimming removed 1 base from V and 3 bases from J, with 10 bases in between.

The CDR3 sequence is CASSLPQSVVLHF. CDR3 nucleotide sequence: TGTGCCAGCAGCTTGCCTCAGTCAGTTGTCCTCCACTTT. The V gene is TRBV5-5, the J gene TRBJ1-6; D is undetermined. V lost 1 base to trimming and J lost 15 bases, with 14 bases between them. The CDR3 has 13 amino acids. Per germline, CDR1 SGHKS and CDR2 YYEKEE (reference sequence). Combining the CDR3 with reference TRBV5-5 and TRBJ1-6 gives the whole variable domain DAGVTQSPTHLIKTRGQQVTLRCSPISGHKSVSWYQQVLGQGPQFIFQYYEKEERGRGNFPDRFSARQFPNYSSELNVNALLLGDSALYLCASSLPQSVVLHFGNGTRLTVT.

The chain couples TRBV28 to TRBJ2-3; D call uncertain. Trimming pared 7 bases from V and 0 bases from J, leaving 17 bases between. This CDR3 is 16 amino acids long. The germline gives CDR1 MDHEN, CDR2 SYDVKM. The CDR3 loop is CASKDLGEPSTDTQYF. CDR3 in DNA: TGTGCCAGCAAAGATTTGGGTGAACCTAGCACAGATACGCAGTATTTT.